The 9 T cell receptor delta chains below were found in one sample sequenced in a study of γδ T cells in repeated Plasmodium falciparum infection. TCRdb reapplied CATT to the multiplex PCR reads. Of 45,000 to 50,000 delta-chain clones in the sample, 1.6% were seen once. Bulk repertoires came from Vgamma9/Vdelta2+ or Vdelta2-negative gammadelta T cells flow-sorted from PBMC. What was sequenced was gamma-delta T cells from blood. These receptor sequences come from a pool of human donors (malaria-infected and uninfected, not separated).

This clone was seen once. One end of the junction varies from germline; a read error may be responsible. The chain recombines TRDV1 with TRDJ1, with TRDD3 matching 8 bases. The J gene was not available in TCRdb and was assigned here by matching the DNA to germline segments. The CDR3 runs 16 residues. Looked up from germline, CDR1 is TSWWSYY and CDR2 is QGS. The CDR3 DNA sequence: TGCTCTGGGGATACATTCCAGGGAGGGTACAACGATAAACTCATCTTT. Its translation: CSGDTFQGGYNDKLIF.

This clone turned up a few times. This likely traces to a read error, being one base from a far larger clone. Additional DNA sequences in this sample encode the identical CDR3. The rearrangement joins TRDV2 to TRDJ1; 11 bases match TRDD3. The J gene, not given by TCRdb, was assigned here from a germline match of the nucleotide sequence. V lost 0 bases to trimming and J lost 7 bases; unmatched junction nucleotides: 30. The germline gives CDR1 GEAIGNYY, CDR2 EKD. This CDR3 contains 23 residues. In DNA, the CDR3 is TGTGCCTGTGACACCGCCCCTGCACGTGGAGTGGGGGATACGACCTACCTACCTGGTAAACTCATCTTT. This gives the protein CACDTAPARGVGDTTYLPGKLIF.

At least ten counts were recorded for this clone. This could be a read error, since a much larger clone is one nucleotide away. This sequence joins TRDV1 and TRDJ1; 9 bases match TRDD3. Trimming took 2 bases from V and 1 from J; bases not matched to a gene: 14. There are 19 residues in the CDR3. Germline-derived CDR1 and CDR2 are TSWWSYY and QGS. The CDR3 protein is CALGEFDIFWGIFTDKLIF. In DNA, the CDR3 is TGTGCTCTTGGGGAATTCGACATTTTCTGGGGGATCTTCACCGATAAACTCATCTTT.

This clone was recorded a few times. The translation of this DNA and the TCRdb protein of a much larger clone differ at residue 20, probably owing to a read error; the protein shown here is translated from the DNA. The V gene call is TRDV1, and the J gene call is absent; the D call TRDD3 from the table was never checked on the DNA. Germline values: CDR1 TSWWSYY, CDR2 QGS. The CDR3 covers 22 residues. The CDR3 region is CALGELGSSRTGGYVDTDKPIF. The DNA for the CDR3 is TGTGCTCTTGGGGAACTGGGATCAAGTCGTACTGGGGGATACGTCGACACCGATAAACCCATCTTT.

This clone occurred a few times. Translating this DNA gives a protein that differs at residue 6 from the TCRdb one, which belongs to a much larger clone; a read error is likely, and the protein shown is this translation. The rearrangement links TRDV1 to TRDJ1; TRDD3 matches 7 bases. As TCRdb names no J gene, one was assigned here on the basis of a DNA match to germline. Germline-derived CDR1 and CDR2 are TSWWSYY and QGS. CDR3 length equals 19 residues. Trimming took 2 bases from V and 10 from J; bases not matched to a gene: 25. CDR3 residues: CALGERSPPPHWGLGGLIF. Here the CDR3 DNA reads TGTGCTCTTGGGGAAAGGTCTCCCCCCCCGCACTGGGGTTTAGGGGGACTCATCTTT.

As regards this clone: The protein that TCRdb holds for this DNA derives from a much larger clone and differs from the translated DNA at residues 12 and 14, which likely indicates a read error; the protein shown here is translated from the DNA. The gene calls are TRDV1 and TRDJ1; TRDD3 aligns across 8 bases. The CDR3 loop spans 19 amino acids. Germline CDR1 is TSWWSYY and CDR2 is QGS. The ends lost 7 bases at V and 9 bases at J; junction bases unmatched: 28. The CDR3 protein is CALVPTPSEGIHESRELIF. Here the CDR3 DNA reads TGTGCTCTTGTCCCGACCCCCTCAGAGGGGATACACGAGAGCCGGGAACTCATCTTT.

This clone is medium-sized by share. The same CDR3 arises from other DNA sequences in this sample as well. The rearrangement links TRDV1 to TRDJ1; 8 nucleotides align to TRDD3. The CDR3 length is 16 residues. With 0 bases clipped from V and 2 bases from J, the junction kept 5 bases outside the gene matches. Looked up from germline, CDR1 is TSWWSYY and CDR2 is QGS. CDR3 in DNA: TGTGCTCTTGGGGAACTGAGGGATACGGGTACCGATAAACTCATCTTT. Amino acids: CALGELRDTGTDKLIF.

Sample share makes this clone medium-sized. Other nucleotide sequences in the sample specify the same CDR3. The J gene is TRDJ1, the V gene TRDV1, with 9 positions matching TRDD3. Germline V gives CDR1 TSWWSYY, CDR2 QGS. This CDR3 spans 21 amino acids. Trimming took 5 bases from V and 7 from J; bases not matched to a gene: 29. The DNA of the CDR3 is TGTGCTCTTGGGAATGGCTTCCCTATCCTTCTGGGGGATCTGGGGGCCGGTAAACTCATCTTT. It specifies CALGNGFPILLGDLGAGKLIF.

This clone was detected only a few times. It may be a read error: a sequence one base away is much more abundant. Other DNA sequences in the same sample also yield this CDR3. For the V gene the call is TRDV1; the J gene has no call; TRDD3, as called in the table, went unchecked against the DNA. The CDR3 length is 19 residues. From germline, CDR1 is TSWWSYY and CDR2 QGS. The CDR3 sequence: CALGELFLGSWGNTDKLIF. CDR3 sequence (DNA): TGTGCTCTTGGGGAACTTTTTCTGGGAAGTTGGGGGAACACCGATAAACTAATCTTT.